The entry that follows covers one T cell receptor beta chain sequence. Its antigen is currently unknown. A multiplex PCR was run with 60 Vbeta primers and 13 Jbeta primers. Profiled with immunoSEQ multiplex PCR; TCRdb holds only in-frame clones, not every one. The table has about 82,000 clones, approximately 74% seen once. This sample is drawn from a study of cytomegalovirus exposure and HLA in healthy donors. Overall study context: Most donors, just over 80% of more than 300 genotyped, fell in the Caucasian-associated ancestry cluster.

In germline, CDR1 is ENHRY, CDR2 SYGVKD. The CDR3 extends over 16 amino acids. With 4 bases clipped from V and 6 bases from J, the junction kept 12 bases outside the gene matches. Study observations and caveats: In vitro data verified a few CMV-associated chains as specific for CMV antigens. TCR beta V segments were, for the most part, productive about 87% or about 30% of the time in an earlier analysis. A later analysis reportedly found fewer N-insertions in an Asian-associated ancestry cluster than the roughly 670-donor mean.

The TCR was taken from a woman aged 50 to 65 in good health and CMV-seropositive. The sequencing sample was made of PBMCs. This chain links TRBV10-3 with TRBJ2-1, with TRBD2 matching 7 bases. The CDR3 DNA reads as TGTGCCATCAGTGTGGGCGGTCGGGAGGCTTTCAATGAGCAGTTCTTC. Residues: CAISVGGREAFNEQFF.